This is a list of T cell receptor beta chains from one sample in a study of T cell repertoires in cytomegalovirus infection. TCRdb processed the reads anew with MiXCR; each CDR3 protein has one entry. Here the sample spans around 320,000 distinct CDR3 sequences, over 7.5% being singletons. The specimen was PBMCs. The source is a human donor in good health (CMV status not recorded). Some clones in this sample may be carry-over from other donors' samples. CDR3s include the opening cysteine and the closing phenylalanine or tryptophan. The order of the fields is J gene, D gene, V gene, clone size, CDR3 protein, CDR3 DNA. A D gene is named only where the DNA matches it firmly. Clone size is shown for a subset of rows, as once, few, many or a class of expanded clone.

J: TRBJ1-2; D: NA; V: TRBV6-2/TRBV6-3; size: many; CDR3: CASSSYLNPGIYGYTF; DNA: TGTGCCAGCAGTTCCTACCTAAACCCAGGGATCTATGGCTACACCTTC
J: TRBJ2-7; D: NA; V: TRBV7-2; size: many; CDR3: CASSLRQGRDNEQYF; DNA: TGTGCCAGCAGCTTAAGGCAGGGGCGCGACAACGAGCAGTACTTC
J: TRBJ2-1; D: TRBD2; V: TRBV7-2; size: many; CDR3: CASSLGLAGGPLSIEQFF; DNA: TGTGCCAGCAGCTTAGGGCTAGCGGGGGGGCCTCTATCCATCGAGCAGTTCTTC
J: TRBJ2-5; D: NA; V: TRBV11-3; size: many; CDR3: CASSFRGMETQYF; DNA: TGTGCCAGCAGCTTTCGGGGAATGGAGACCCAGTACTTC
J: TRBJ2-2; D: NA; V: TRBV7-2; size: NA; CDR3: CASSPHNKNTGELFF; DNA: TGTGCCAGCAGCCCACATAATAAGAACACCGGGGAGCTGTTTTTT
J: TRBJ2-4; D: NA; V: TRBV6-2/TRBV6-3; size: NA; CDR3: CASTANREVRAKNIQYF; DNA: TGTGCCAGCACAGCAAACAGGGAAGTAAGGGCCAAAAACATTCAGTACTTC
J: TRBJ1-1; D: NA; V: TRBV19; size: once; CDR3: CASSEPSGASGTEAFF; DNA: TGTGCCAGTAGTGAACCCTCAGGGGCCTCGGGGACTGAAGCTTTCTTT
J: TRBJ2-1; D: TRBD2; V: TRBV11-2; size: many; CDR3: CASREAGVKYNEQFF; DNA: TGTGCCAGCAGAGAGGCGGGAGTGAAGTACAATGAGCAGTTCTTC
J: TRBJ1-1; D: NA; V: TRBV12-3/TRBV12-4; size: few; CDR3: CASSAGRANTEAFF; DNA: TGTGCCAGCAGCGCCGGACGGGCGAACACTGAAGCTTTCTTT
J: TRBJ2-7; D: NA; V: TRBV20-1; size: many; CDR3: CSAPGGSSYEQYF; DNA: TGCAGTGCTCCTGGAGGCAGCTCCTACGAGCAGTACTTC
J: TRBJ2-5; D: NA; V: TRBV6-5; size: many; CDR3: CASSYRQKYQETQYF; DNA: TGTGCCAGCAGTTACCGTCAGAAGTACCAAGAGACCCAGTACTTC
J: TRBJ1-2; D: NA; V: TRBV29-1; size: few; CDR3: CSVVGGRGYTF; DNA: TGCAGCGTTGTGGGGGGACGTGGCTACACCTTC
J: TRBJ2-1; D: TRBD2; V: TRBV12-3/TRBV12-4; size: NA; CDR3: CASSLVAGVNEQFF; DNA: TGTGCCAGCAGTTTAGTAGCGGGAGTCAATGAGCAGTTCTTC
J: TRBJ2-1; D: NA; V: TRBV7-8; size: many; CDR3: CASSLIILRDEQFF; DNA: TGTGCCAGCAGCTTAATAATTCTTCGGGATGAGCAGTTCTTC
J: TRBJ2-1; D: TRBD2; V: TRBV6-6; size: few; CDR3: CASSYVAGIGEQFF; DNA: TGTGCCAGCAGTTATGTAGCGGGAATTGGTGAGCAGTTCTTC
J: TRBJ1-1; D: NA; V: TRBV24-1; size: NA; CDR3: CATSDSVDSTEAFF; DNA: TGTGCCACCAGTGATTCTGTGGATTCCACTGAAGCTTTCTTT
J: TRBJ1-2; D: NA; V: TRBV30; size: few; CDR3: CAWSAPQGRHGYTF; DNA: TGTGCCTGGAGTGCACCGCAGGGCAGGCATGGCTACACCTTC
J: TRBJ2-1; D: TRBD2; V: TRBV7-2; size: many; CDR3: CASRTRLTSGKNNEQFF; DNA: TGTGCCAGCAGGACCCGACTGACTAGCGGAAAGAACAATGAGCAGTTCTTC
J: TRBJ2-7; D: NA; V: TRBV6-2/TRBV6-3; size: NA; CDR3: CASSYQEYEQYF; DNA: TGTGCCAGCAGTTATCAGGAATACGAGCAGTACTTC
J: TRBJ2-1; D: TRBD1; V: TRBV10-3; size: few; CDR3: CAISADRGSYNEQFF; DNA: TGTGCCATCAGTGCCGACAGGGGTTCCTACAATGAGCAGTTCTTC
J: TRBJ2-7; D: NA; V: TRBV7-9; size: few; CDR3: CASSPRRGGLTGGAAYEQYF; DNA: TGTGCCAGCAGCCCTAGACGCGGCGGCCTTACAGGGGGGGCCGCCTACGAGCAGTACTTC
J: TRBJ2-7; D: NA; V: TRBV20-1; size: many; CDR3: CSANPKGSAQRYEQYF; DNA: TGCAGTGCCAACCCTAAGGGTAGCGCCCAAAGGTACGAGCAGTACTTC
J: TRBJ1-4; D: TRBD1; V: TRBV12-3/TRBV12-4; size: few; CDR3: CASRRTGPTNEKLFF; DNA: TGTGCCAGCAGAAGGACAGGGCCAACTAATGAAAAACTGTTTTTT
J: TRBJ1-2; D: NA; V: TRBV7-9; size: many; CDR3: CASSLILSNYGYTF; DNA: TGTGCCAGCAGCTTAATCCTTTCTAACTATGGCTACACCTTC
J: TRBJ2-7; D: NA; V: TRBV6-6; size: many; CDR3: CASSYQGFYEQYF; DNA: TGTGCCAGCAGTTACCAGGGTTTCTACGAGCAGTACTTC
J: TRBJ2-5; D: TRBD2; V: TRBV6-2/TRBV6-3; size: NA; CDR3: CASSYSPSGTQETQYF; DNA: TGTGCCAGCAGTTACTCGCCTAGCGGGACCCAAGAGACCCAGTACTTC
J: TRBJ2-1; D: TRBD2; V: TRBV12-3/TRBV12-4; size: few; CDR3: CASSSPSGGHKVLDEQFF; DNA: TGTGCCAGCAGTTCTCCTTCGGGGGGGCATAAAGTTCTAGATGAGCAGTTCTTC
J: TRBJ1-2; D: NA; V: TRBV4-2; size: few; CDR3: CASSQDMRGGGGYTF; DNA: TGTGCCAGCAGCCAAGATATGAGGGGAGGTGGTGGCTACACCTTC
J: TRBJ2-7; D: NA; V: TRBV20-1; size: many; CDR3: CSARVSRGGIRGYEQYF; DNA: TGCAGTGCTAGAGTATCCCGTGGGGGGATTCGGGGCTACGAGCAGTACTTC
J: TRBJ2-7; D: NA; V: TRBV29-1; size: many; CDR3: CSVEVRPPYEQYF; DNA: TGCAGCGTTGAAGTAAGACCTCCCTACGAGCAGTACTTC
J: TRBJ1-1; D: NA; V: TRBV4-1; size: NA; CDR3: CASSQDLTRGGIGTNTEAFF; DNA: TGCGCCAGCAGCCAGGACCTTACCCGGGGGGGAATTGGGACGAACACTGAAGCTTTCTTT
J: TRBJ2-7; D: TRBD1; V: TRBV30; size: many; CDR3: CAWSPLGRDRGYHEQYF; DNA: TGTGCCTGGAGCCCCCTAGGGAGGGACAGGGGGTACCACGAGCAGTACTTC
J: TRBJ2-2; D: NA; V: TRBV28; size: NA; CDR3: CASSFPVANTGELFF; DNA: TGTGCCAGCAGTTTTCCGGTTGCGAACACCGGGGAGCTGTTTTTT
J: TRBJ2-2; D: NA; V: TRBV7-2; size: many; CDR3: CASWGRQSNTGELFF; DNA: TGTGCCAGCTGGGGGAGGCAGTCTAACACCGGGGAGCTGTTTTTT
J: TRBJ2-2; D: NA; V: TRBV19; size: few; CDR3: CASSTGTNTGELFF; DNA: TGTGCCAGTAGTACCGGGACGAACACCGGGGAGCTGTTTTTT
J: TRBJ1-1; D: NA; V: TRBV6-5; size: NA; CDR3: CASNSLGQNTEAFF; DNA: TGTGCCAGCAATTCGCTGGGACAGAACACTGAAGCTTTCTTT
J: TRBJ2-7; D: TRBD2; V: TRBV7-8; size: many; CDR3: CASSPRSGRASYEQYF; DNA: TGTGCCAGCAGCCCCCGAAGCGGGAGGGCCTCCTACGAGCAGTACTTC
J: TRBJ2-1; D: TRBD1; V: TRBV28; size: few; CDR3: CASSQTGLNNEQFF; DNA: TGTGCCAGCAGTCAGACAGGGCTGAACAATGAGCAGTTCTTC
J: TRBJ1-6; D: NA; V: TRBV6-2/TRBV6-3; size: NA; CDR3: CASSTTTLSNSPLHF; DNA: TGTGCCAGCAGCACCACAACGCTCAGTAATTCACCCCTCCACTTT
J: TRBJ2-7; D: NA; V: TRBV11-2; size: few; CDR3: CASSSDRTRSSYEQYF; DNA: TGTGCCAGCAGCTCCGACAGGACCCGAAGCTCCTACGAGCAGTACTTC
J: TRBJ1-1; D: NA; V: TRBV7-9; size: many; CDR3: CASSFLQGRTEAFF; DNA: TGTGCCAGCAGCTTCCTACAGGGAAGAACTGAAGCTTTCTTT
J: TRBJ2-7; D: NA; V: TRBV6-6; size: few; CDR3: CASSYRSDSSYEQYF; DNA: TGTGCCAGCAGTTATCGATCGGACAGCTCCTACGAGCAGTACTTC
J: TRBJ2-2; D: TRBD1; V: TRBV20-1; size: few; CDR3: CSARTGGGTGELFF; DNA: TGCAGTGCCCGGACAGGGGGCGGCACCGGGGAGCTGTTTTTT
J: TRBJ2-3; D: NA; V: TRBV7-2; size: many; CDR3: CASSLGGTAAYTQYF; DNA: TGTGCCAGCAGCTTAGGGGGGACGGCAGCCTATACGCAGTATTTT
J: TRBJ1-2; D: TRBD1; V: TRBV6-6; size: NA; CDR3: CASSYSLQGANNYGYTF; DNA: TGTGCCAGCAGTTACTCTTTACAGGGGGCGAACAACTATGGCTACACCTTC
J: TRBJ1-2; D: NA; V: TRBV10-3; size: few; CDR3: CAISDGTLSNYGYTF; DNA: TGTGCCATCAGTGATGGGACATTGTCTAACTATGGCTACACCTTC
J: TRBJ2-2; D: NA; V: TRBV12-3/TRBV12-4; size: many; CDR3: CASSFGSGELFF; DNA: TGTGCCAGCAGTTTTGGCTCCGGGGAGCTGTTTTTT
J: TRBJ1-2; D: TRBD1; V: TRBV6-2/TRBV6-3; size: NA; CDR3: CASREDRGLDYGYTF; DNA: TGTGCCAGCAGGGAGGACAGGGGGCTTGACTATGGCTACACCTTC